This T cell receptor (beta chain) came from a study of blood T cell repertoires in COVID-19. Study-wide background: Sample material is recorded as cDNA or gDNA derived from T cells, B-cell-depleted T cells, or PBMCs.

This CDR3 is built from 15 residues. With 0 bases removed from V and 4 bases from J, the gap between germline ends came to 12 bases. Germline lookup yields CDR1 SGHVS and CDR2 FQNEAQ. Under the authors' procedure: Estimation of nucleated cell counts relied on the amplification of reference gene primers. Generated by immunoSEQ multiplex PCR, the TCRdb table keeps only in-frame clones and is missing some. V, J and clone size are those of that table, while D and trimming were read from the DNA. The table includes fewer than 350,000 clones, roughly 86% detected once. This rearrangement joins TRBV7-8 to TRBJ1-2; D uncertain. This TCR came from a woman aged 45 to 65 who had recovered from COVID-19. Sample: peripheral blood. CDR3 DNA sequence: TGTGCCAGCAGCTTAGCGCCCGAGGCCGGCTATGGCTACACCTTC. Residues: CASSLAPEAGYGYTF. The full variable domain, completed using reference TRBV7-8 and TRBJ1-2, is GAGVSQSPRYKVAKRGQDVALRCDPISGHVSLFWYQQALGQGPEFLTYFQNEAQLDKSGLPSDRFFAERPEGSVSTLKIQRTQQEDSAVYLCASSLAPEAGYGYTFGSGTRLTVV.